These T cell receptor beta chains were read from a single sample in a study of regulatory T cells in long-lasting Graves disease. TCRdb re-analysed the multiplex PCR reads in MiXCR, keeping a single row per CDR3 protein. The sample records some 200,000 distinct CDR3 sequences, approximately 18% being singletons. The same sample was also studied in work on T cells in Graves' hyperthyroidism and ophthalmopathy.

The sample was peripheral blood mononuclear cells (PBMCs), taken at new diagnosis, from a patient treated with antithyroid drugs. The receptors stem from a woman aged 25 to 45 with Graves disease. Both conserved end residues are part of each CDR3. Each record gives: clone size, V gene, J gene, D gene, CDR3 protein, CDR3 DNA. D genes are given only for firm matches. Clone size appears in some rows only: once, few, many, or a class for an expanded clone.

size: many
V: TRBV5-1
J: TRBJ2-7
D: NA
CDR3: CASSYTADEQYF
DNA: TGCGCCAGCAGCTATACTGCCGACGAGCAGTACTTC

size: NA
V: TRBV24-1
J: TRBJ2-2
D: NA
CDR3: CATSDWEVGELFF
DNA: TGTGCCACCAGTGATTGGGAAGTCGGGGAGCTGTTTTTT

size: many
V: TRBV7-2
J: TRBJ1-4
D: NA
CDR3: CASSLEPGVRPINEKLFF
DNA: TGTGCCAGCAGCTTGGAGCCAGGGGTCCGCCCAATTAATGAAAAACTGTTTTTT

size: few
V: TRBV10-2
J: TRBJ1-2
D: NA
CDR3: CASSERSPKPGYTF
DNA: TGCGCCAGCAGTGAGAGGTCCCCTAAGCCGGGCTACACCTTC

size: many
V: TRBV5-5
J: TRBJ1-1
D: NA
CDR3: CASSWLIRTEAFF
DNA: TGTGCCAGCAGTTGGCTTATAAGGACTGAAGCTTTCTTT

size: many
V: TRBV6-5
J: TRBJ1-2
D: NA
CDR3: CASSYSIGEGLGYTF
DNA: TGTGCCAGCAGTTACTCGATTGGTGAGGGATTAGGCTACACCTTC

size: many
V: TRBV19
J: TRBJ1-1
D: NA
CDR3: CASSSFLRDRGTEAFF
DNA: TGTGCCAGTAGTTCCTTTTTAAGGGATCGGGGCACTGAAGCTTTCTTT

size: many
V: TRBV7-3
J: TRBJ2-2
D: TRBD2
CDR3: CASSSIRGGAGELFF
DNA: TGTGCCAGCAGCTCGATCCGGGGGGGGGCCGGGGAGCTGTTTTTT

size: many
V: TRBV30
J: TRBJ1-5
D: NA
CDR3: CAWNRQENQPQHF
DNA: TGTGCCTGGAACCGACAGGAGAATCAGCCCCAGCATTTT

size: NA
V: TRBV11-1
J: TRBJ1-5
D: NA
CDR3: CASSLVGRGSNQPQHF
DNA: TGTGCCAGCAGCTTAGTGGGCAGGGGAAGCAATCAGCCCCAGCATTTT

size: NA
V: TRBV2
J: TRBJ1-1
D: TRBD1
CDR3: CASRAGRGLIEAFF
DNA: TGTGCCAGCAGGGCTGGCAGGGGGCTCATTGAAGCTTTCTTT

size: many
V: TRBV9
J: TRBJ1-1
D: TRBD1
CDR3: CASNEGGQGTEAFF
DNA: TGTGCCAGCAACGAGGGGGGACAGGGGACTGAAGCTTTCTTT

size: many
V: TRBV11-2
J: TRBJ2-3
D: NA
CDR3: CASSWQSADTQYF
DNA: TGTGCCAGCAGCTGGCAGAGCGCAGATACGCAGTATTTT

size: few
V: TRBV20-1
J: TRBJ2-1
D: TRBD2
CDR3: CSAHKLAGGEPEQFF
DNA: TGCAGTGCCCATAAACTAGCGGGAGGTGAGCCTGAGCAGTTCTTC

size: many
V: TRBV30
J: TRBJ1-3
D: TRBD1
CDR3: CAWSRGQGKGNTIYF
DNA: TGTGCCTGGAGCCGGGGACAGGGGAAGGGAAACACCATATATTTT

size: NA
V: TRBV9
J: TRBJ2-7
D: TRBD1
CDR3: CASSVEQGAHEQYF
DNA: TGTGCCAGCAGCGTAGAACAGGGGGCCCACGAGCAGTACTTC

size: NA
V: TRBV12-3/TRBV12-4
J: TRBJ2-1
D: NA
CDR3: CASIPPGAAPTGEQFF
DNA: TGTGCCAGCATACCCCCGGGGGCGGCCCCGACGGGTGAGCAGTTCTTC

size: many
V: TRBV12-3/TRBV12-4
J: TRBJ1-2
D: NA
CDR3: CASSPDSYYGYTF
DNA: TGTGCCAGCAGTCCCGACAGTTACTATGGCTACACCTTC

size: NA
V: TRBV10-3
J: TRBJ1-2
D: NA
CDR3: CAISESTAYGYTF
DNA: TGTGCCATCAGTGAGTCGACAGCCTATGGCTACACCTTC

size: many
V: TRBV18
J: TRBJ1-1
D: TRBD1
CDR3: CASSLGQGQTEAFF
DNA: TGTGCCAGCTCACTCGGACAGGGGCAAACTGAAGCTTTCTTT

size: many
V: TRBV6-2/TRBV6-3
J: TRBJ1-1
D: NA
CDR3: CASNLGVKGTEAFF
DNA: TGTGCCAGCAACTTAGGGGTAAAAGGCACTGAAGCTTTCTTT

size: NA
V: TRBV28
J: TRBJ2-2
D: NA
CDR3: CASSPTGTGELFF
DNA: TGTGCCAGCAGTCCCACGGGGACCGGGGAGCTGTTTTTT

size: many
V: TRBV12-3/TRBV12-4
J: TRBJ2-6
D: TRBD1
CDR3: CASSPPYRGYSGANVLTF
DNA: TGTGCCAGCAGTCCGCCTTACAGGGGGTACTCTGGGGCCAACGTCCTGACTTTC

size: many
V: TRBV11-2
J: TRBJ1-1
D: NA
CDR3: CASSLVRGLNTEAFF
DNA: TGTGCCAGCAGCTTAGTTCGGGGGTTGAACACTGAAGCTTTCTTT

size: many
V: TRBV6-1
J: TRBJ1-5
D: NA
CDR3: CASSEQQGYSNQPQHF
DNA: TGTGCCAGCAGCGAGCAACAGGGATATAGCAATCAGCCCCAGCATTTT

size: many
V: TRBV6-2/TRBV6-3
J: TRBJ2-2
D: NA
CDR3: CASSETGELFF
DNA: TGTGCCAGCAGTGAAACCGGGGAGCTGTTTTTT